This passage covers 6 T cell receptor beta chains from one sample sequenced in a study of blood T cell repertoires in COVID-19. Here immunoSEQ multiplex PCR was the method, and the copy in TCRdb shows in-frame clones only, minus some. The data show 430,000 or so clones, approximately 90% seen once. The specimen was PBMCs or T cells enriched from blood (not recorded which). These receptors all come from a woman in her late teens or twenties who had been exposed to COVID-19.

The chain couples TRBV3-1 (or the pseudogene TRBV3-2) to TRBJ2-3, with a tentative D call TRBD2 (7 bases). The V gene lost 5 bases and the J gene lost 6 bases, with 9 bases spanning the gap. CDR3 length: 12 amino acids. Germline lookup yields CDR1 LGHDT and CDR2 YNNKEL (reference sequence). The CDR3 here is CASSGGADTQYF. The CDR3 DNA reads TGTGCCAGCAGCGGGGGGGCCGATACGCAGTATTTT.

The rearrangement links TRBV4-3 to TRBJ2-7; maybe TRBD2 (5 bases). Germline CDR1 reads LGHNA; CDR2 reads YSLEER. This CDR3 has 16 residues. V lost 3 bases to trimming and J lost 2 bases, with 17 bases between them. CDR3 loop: CASSHGIGQTPYEQYF. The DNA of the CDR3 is TGCGCCAGCAGCCACGGGATAGGGCAGACCCCCTACGAGCAGTACTTC.

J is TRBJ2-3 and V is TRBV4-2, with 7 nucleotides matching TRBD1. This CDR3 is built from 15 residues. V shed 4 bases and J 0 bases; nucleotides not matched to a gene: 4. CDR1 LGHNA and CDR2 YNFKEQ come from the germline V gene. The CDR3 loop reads CASSRDSRSTDTQYF. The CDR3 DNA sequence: TGTGCCAGCAGCCGGGACAGTAGGAGCACAGATACGCAGTATTTT.

The CDR3 DNA follows: TGTGCCTGGAGTCTGGGGCCCCGTTATAATTCACCCCTCCACTTT. It translates to CAWSLGPRYNSPLHF. The J gene is TRBJ1-6, the V gene TRBV30, with D tentatively TRBD1 (5 bases). The CDR3 contains 15 residues. Trimming removed 2 bases at V and 4 bases at J, with 12 bases between. Looked up from germline, CDR1 is GTSNPN and CDR2 is SVGIG (reference sequence). Drawing the rest from reference TRBV30 and TRBJ1-6, the complete variable domain is SQTIHQWPATLVQPVGSPLSLECTVEGTSNPNLYWYRQAAGRGLQLLFYSVGIGQISSEVPQNLSASRPQDRQFILSSKKLLLSDSGFYLCAWSLGPRYNSPLHFGNGTRLTVT.

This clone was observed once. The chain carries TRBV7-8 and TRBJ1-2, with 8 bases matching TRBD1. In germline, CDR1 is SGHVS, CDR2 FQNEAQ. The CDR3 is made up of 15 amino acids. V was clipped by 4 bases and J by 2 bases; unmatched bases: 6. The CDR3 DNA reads TGTGCCAGCAGCTCGACAGGGGTCCAAAACTATGGCTACACCTTC. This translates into CASSSTGVQNYGYTF.

CDR3 residues: CASSDTTGGRTGELFF. As DNA, the CDR3 is TGTGCCAGCTCAGACACGACAGGGGGCCGCACCGGGGAGCTGTTTTTT. The chain couples TRBV18 to TRBJ2-2; TRBD1 aligns across 10 bases. Per the germline V gene, CDR1 is KGHSH and CDR2 is LQKENI. V lost 5 bases, J lost 4 bases, and 7 bases stayed unmatched. The CDR3 totals 16 residues.